A single sample gave rise to the 2 T cell receptor beta chains below, sequenced in a study. Amplification of TRBV12-4/TRBJ1-2 clonotypes used adaptor-ligated barcode primers. One entry per CDR3 protein results from TCRdb running MiXCR on the multiplex PCR reads. The table has around 320 distinct CDR3 sequences, 3.5% to 4.5% seen once; the top ten hold 40% to 55%. Sequenced sample: memory CD4+ T cells sorted from blood. Described subset: memory CD4+ T cells, CD4+CD45RO+CD25-. These receptors all stem from a female donor with breast cancer.

The genes are TRBV12-3 or TRBV12-4 and TRBJ1-2; D remains ambiguous. The CDR3 is made up of 11 amino acids. Trimming took off 5 bases at V and 5 bases at J, with 6 bases between the two ends. CDR3 amino acids: CASSTRYGYTF. In DNA, the CDR3 is TGTGCCAGCAGTACACGGTATGGCTACACCTTC.

This clonotype rates as medium-sized. The chain employs TRBV12-3 or TRBV12-4 and TRBJ1-2; D is ambiguous. Trimming removed 2 bases at V and 0 bases at J, with 16 bases between. This CDR3 is built from 17 residues. The CDR3 loop reads CASSLHSPLGSNYGYTF. As DNA, the CDR3 is TGTGCCAGCAGTTTACATAGTCCTCTGGGATCTAACTATGGCTACACCTTC.